The clone carrying this T cell receptor (beta chain) has ten or more counts. Its specificity is unknown. These data originate in a study of T cells in Graves' hyperthyroidism and ophthalmopathy. General observations from the study: In blood, most of the thyroid clonotypes expanded above 0.001 were also present. Ophthalmopathy was predicted by the model a median of 6.5 months ahead of onset.

The germline CDR1 and CDR2 sequences are SGHRS and YFSETQ. V gave up 1 base and J gave up 6 bases, with 10 bases separating them. This CDR3 spans 14 amino acids. Clinicians diagnosed patients from clinical symptoms, serum thyroxine and TRAb, thyroid ultrasound and orbital computed tomography. Amplification of TCR beta CDR3 regions used RNA as the template. With the HTBI primer set, the TCR CDR3 went through a first round of RT-PCR. TCRdb independently ran MiXCR on the multiplex PCR reads; one entry per CDR3 protein. Seen here are a few hundred thousand distinct CDR3 sequences, more than 15% observed once, and the top ten hold approximately 16%.

Material for sequencing was blood. The sequence came from a woman under 30 with Graves' ophthalmopathy. The gene calls are TRBV5-1 and TRBJ2-2; D is uncertain. The CDR3 nucleotides read TGCGCCAGCAGCTTGTCGGGTGGCGCCGGGGAGCTGTTTTTT. Protein: CASSLSGGAGELFF.